A selection of T cell receptor beta chains follows, all from one sample in a study of Tregs in tolerant kidney transplant recipients. The data were produced by immunoSEQ multiplex PCR, yet TCRdb's version contains in-frame clones alone and is incomplete. The sample yields about 240,000 clones, roughly 80% seen once. Input material: CD4+ T cells from blood. The receptors stem from a human donor in good health. The CDR3 runs from the conserved cysteine through the conserved F or W. D genes are given only for firm matches. Not every row has a clone size; where given, it reads once, few, many or a size class.

d_call: -; j_call: TRBJ2-7; clone_size: -; cdr3_length: 15; v_call: TRBV19; cdr3_nt: TGTGCCAGTAGTATTAGGGGTGAGGCGTCTTACGAGCAGTACTTC; cdr3_aa: CASSIRGEASYEQYF
d_call: -; j_call: TRBJ2-7; clone_size: -; cdr3_length: 15; v_call: TRBV18; cdr3_nt: TGTGCCAGCTCACCACAGGCGGCAGGCCCCGGGGAGCAGTACTTC; cdr3_aa: CASSPQAAGPGEQYF
d_call: -; j_call: TRBJ2-2; clone_size: -; cdr3_length: 16; v_call: TRBV18; cdr3_nt: TGTGCCAGCTCACCTCTACCCTCGGGGGGCATCGGGGAGCTGTTTTTT; cdr3_aa: CASSPLPSGGIGELFF
d_call: -; j_call: TRBJ1-1; clone_size: -; cdr3_length: 19; v_call: TRBV13; cdr3_nt: TGTGCCAGCAGCCCCTCCAAAGTGAAATGGTCCGAGGGGAGGACTGAAGCTTTCTTT; cdr3_aa: CASSPSKVKWSEGRTEAFF
d_call: TRBD1; j_call: TRBJ1-2; clone_size: -; cdr3_length: 15; v_call: TRBV5-4; cdr3_nt: TGTGCCAGCAGCTTCCGGGACAGGGGTTACTATGGCTACACCTTC; cdr3_aa: CASSFRDRGYYGYTF
d_call: TRBD1; j_call: TRBJ2-4; clone_size: few; cdr3_length: 13; v_call: TRBV6-6; cdr3_nt: TGTGCCAGCAGTCCTCGGGACAGAAACATTCAGTACTTC; cdr3_aa: CASSPRDRNIQYF
d_call: TRBD1; j_call: TRBJ1-4; clone_size: once; cdr3_length: 15; v_call: TRBV7-9; cdr3_nt: TGTGCCAGCAGCTCTTGGACAGGGGGTAATGAAAAACTGTTTTTT; cdr3_aa: CASSSWTGGNEKLFF
d_call: TRBD2; j_call: TRBJ2-7; clone_size: few; cdr3_length: 15; v_call: TRBV5-1; cdr3_nt: TGCGCCAGCAGCAACGAGCGGGAGCTTGCCTACGAGCAGTACTTC; cdr3_aa: CASSNERELAYEQYF
d_call: TRBD2; j_call: TRBJ2-3; clone_size: -; cdr3_length: 16; v_call: TRBV4-2; cdr3_nt: TGTGCCAGCAGCCAAGAAAATAGCGGGAGGGGAGATACGCAGTATTTT; cdr3_aa: CASSQENSGRGDTQYF
d_call: -; j_call: TRBJ1-2; clone_size: few; cdr3_length: 17; v_call: TRBV19; cdr3_nt: TGTGCCAGTAGTACTATCACCCCGACAGCCTTTAACTATGGCTACACCTTC; cdr3_aa: CASSTITPTAFNYGYTF
d_call: TRBD1; j_call: TRBJ2-2; clone_size: -; cdr3_length: 17; v_call: TRBV25-1; cdr3_nt: TGTGCCAGCAGTGACCTCCGGGACAGGGGCGCCGACGGGGAGCTGTTTTTT; cdr3_aa: CASSDLRDRGADGELFF
d_call: -; j_call: TRBJ2-3; clone_size: -; cdr3_length: 14; v_call: TRBV15; cdr3_nt: TGTGCCACCAGCAGGGGGCCGGTGCCAGATACGCAGTATTTT; cdr3_aa: CATSRGPVPDTQYF
d_call: -; j_call: TRBJ2-5; clone_size: -; cdr3_length: 13; v_call: TRBV10-3; cdr3_nt: TGTGCCATCAGTGAGGTCAATCAAGAGACCCAGTACTTC; cdr3_aa: CAISEVNQETQYF
d_call: -; j_call: TRBJ1-1; clone_size: -; cdr3_length: 13; v_call: TRBV7-8; cdr3_nt: TGTGCCAGCAGCTTCGGGCGGGCCACTGAAGCTTTCTTT; cdr3_aa: CASSFGRATEAFF
d_call: -; j_call: TRBJ2-7; clone_size: -; cdr3_length: 12; v_call: TRBV9; cdr3_nt: TGTGCCAGCAGCCCTAACTCCTACGAGCAGTACTTC; cdr3_aa: CASSPNSYEQYF
d_call: -; j_call: TRBJ2-7; clone_size: -; cdr3_length: 12; v_call: TRBV6-1; cdr3_nt: TGTGCCAGCAGACTTTTGCCCTACGAGCAGTACTTC; cdr3_aa: CASRLLPYEQYF
d_call: TRBD1; j_call: TRBJ1-1; clone_size: -; cdr3_length: 16; v_call: TRBV5-1; cdr3_nt: TGCGCCAGCAGCCGGGGACAGGGGGACATGAACACTGAAGCTTTCTTT; cdr3_aa: CASSRGQGDMNTEAFF
d_call: TRBD1; j_call: TRBJ1-4; clone_size: -; cdr3_length: 14; v_call: TRBV30; cdr3_nt: TGTGCCTGGAGTGTACGAGGGGGCGGTGAAAAACTGTTTTTT; cdr3_aa: CAWSVRGGGEKLFF
d_call: TRBD2; j_call: TRBJ2-3; clone_size: -; cdr3_length: 16; v_call: TRBV5-1; cdr3_nt: TGCGCCAGCAGCCCGGGACTAGCGGCTAGCACAGATACGCAGTATTTT; cdr3_aa: CASSPGLAASTDTQYF
d_call: -; j_call: TRBJ1-2; clone_size: few; cdr3_length: 14; v_call: TRBV18; cdr3_nt: TGTGCCAGCTCACCACCCGGGCTCCTCTATGGCTACACCTTC; cdr3_aa: CASSPPGLLYGYTF
d_call: TRBD1; j_call: TRBJ1-1; clone_size: -; cdr3_length: 15; v_call: TRBV10-3; cdr3_nt: TGTGCCATCAGTGAGAGGGGGACAGGGACCACTGAAGCTTTCTTT; cdr3_aa: CAISERGTGTTEAFF
d_call: TRBD2; j_call: TRBJ2-7; clone_size: -; cdr3_length: 15; v_call: TRBV5-1; cdr3_nt: TGCGCCAGCAGCTGGGGGACTAGCGTATCCTACGAGCAGTACTTC; cdr3_aa: CASSWGTSVSYEQYF
d_call: -; j_call: TRBJ1-2; clone_size: -; cdr3_length: 17; v_call: TRBV30; cdr3_nt: TGTGCCTGGAGTAAAGGCTTTGGAGAGGCCGGGGTACATGGCTACACCTTC; cdr3_aa: CAWSKGFGEAGVHGYTF
d_call: TRBD1; j_call: TRBJ2-5; clone_size: -; cdr3_length: 15; v_call: TRBV27; cdr3_nt: TGTGCCAGCAGTTTTTTGGACAGGCGGTGGGAGACCCAGTACTTC; cdr3_aa: CASSFLDRRWETQYF
d_call: -; j_call: TRBJ2-3; clone_size: -; cdr3_length: 16; v_call: TRBV4-1; cdr3_nt: TGCGCCAGCAGCCAAGATCGATTAGCGGTCACAGATACGCAGTATTTT; cdr3_aa: CASSQDRLAVTDTQYF
d_call: TRBD2; j_call: TRBJ2-1; clone_size: -; cdr3_length: 16; v_call: TRBV5-1; cdr3_nt: TGCGCCAGCAGCTTGGGGACTAGCGGACAATACAATGAGCAGTTCTTC; cdr3_aa: CASSLGTSGQYNEQFF
d_call: -; j_call: TRBJ2-5; clone_size: -; cdr3_length: 13; v_call: TRBV6-4; cdr3_nt: TGTGCCAGCAGTGAACAGAGAGACGCCGGCGTTGACTTC; cdr3_aa: CASSEQRDAGVDF
d_call: -; j_call: TRBJ2-7; clone_size: -; cdr3_length: 11; v_call: TRBV7-9; cdr3_nt: TGTGCCAGCAGCTCAGCCTACGAGCAGTACTTC; cdr3_aa: CASSSAYEQYF
d_call: -; j_call: TRBJ1-4; clone_size: few; cdr3_length: 14; v_call: TRBV5-1; cdr3_nt: TGCGCCAGCAGCTTGGTAGGGGAGAATGAAAAACTGTTTTTT; cdr3_aa: CASSLVGENEKLFF
d_call: -; j_call: TRBJ2-7; clone_size: -; cdr3_length: 14; v_call: TRBV6-1; cdr3_nt: TGTGCCAGCAGTCTCGGGACTCTCAACTACGAGCAGTACTTC; cdr3_aa: CASSLGTLNYEQYF
d_call: -; j_call: TRBJ1-1; clone_size: -; cdr3_length: 14; v_call: TRBV5-1; cdr3_nt: TGCGCCAGCAGCTTGACCACAGGGAACACTGAAGCTTTCTTT; cdr3_aa: CASSLTTGNTEAFF
d_call: -; j_call: TRBJ1-1; clone_size: -; cdr3_length: 13; v_call: TRBV5-1; cdr3_nt: TGCGCCAGCAGCTTAAGCTTGAACACTGAAGCTTTCTTT; cdr3_aa: CASSLSLNTEAFF
d_call: -; j_call: TRBJ2-7; clone_size: -; cdr3_length: 18; v_call: TRBV7-9; cdr3_nt: TGTGCCAGCAGCCCCCGCTATGGTGAAGGGGACACAGTAGGCGAGCAGTACTTC; cdr3_aa: CASSPRYGEGDTVGEQYF
d_call: -; j_call: TRBJ1-2; clone_size: few; cdr3_length: 14; v_call: TRBV9; cdr3_nt: TGTGCCAGCAGCGTAGACGGGGTCACCTATGGCTACACCTTC; cdr3_aa: CASSVDGVTYGYTF
d_call: TRBD1; j_call: TRBJ2-1; clone_size: few; cdr3_length: 15; v_call: TRBV6-5; cdr3_nt: TGTGCCAGCAGTTACGTCGGACAGGGGAGGAATGAGCAGTTCTTC; cdr3_aa: CASSYVGQGRNEQFF
d_call: TRBD1; j_call: TRBJ1-5; clone_size: -; cdr3_length: 15; v_call: TRBV7-2; cdr3_nt: TGTGCCAGCAGCTTAGACAGGGGGCACAATCAGCCCCAGCATTTT; cdr3_aa: CASSLDRGHNQPQHF
d_call: -; j_call: TRBJ1-2; clone_size: few; cdr3_length: 13; v_call: TRBV6-1; cdr3_nt: TGTGCCAGCAGTGAAGTAGGGTTTGGTGGCTACACCTTC; cdr3_aa: CASSEVGFGGYTF
d_call: -; j_call: TRBJ1-2; clone_size: -; cdr3_length: 13; v_call: TRBV6-1; cdr3_nt: TGTGCCAGCAGGTTAGACGTGGTTTATGGCTACACCTTC; cdr3_aa: CASRLDVVYGYTF
d_call: -; j_call: TRBJ2-7; clone_size: -; cdr3_length: 15; v_call: TRBV5-1; cdr3_nt: TGCGCCAGCAGCTCTAGAGTGGGGGAGGCCTACGAGCAGTACTTC; cdr3_aa: CASSSRVGEAYEQYF
d_call: TRBD2; j_call: TRBJ2-5; clone_size: few; cdr3_length: 16; v_call: TRBV7-6; cdr3_nt: TGTGCCAGCAGCTTATTCGGTACTAGCGGGAGCGAGACCCAGTACTTC; cdr3_aa: CASSLFGTSGSETQYF
d_call: TRBD1; j_call: TRBJ2-5; clone_size: once; cdr3_length: 16; v_call: TRBV7-8; cdr3_nt: TGTGCCAGCAGCCCCAGGGGGCCGGGACGGCAAGAGACCCAGTACTTC; cdr3_aa: CASSPRGPGRQETQYF
d_call: TRBD2; j_call: TRBJ2-5; clone_size: once; cdr3_length: 15; v_call: TRBV5-1; cdr3_nt: TGCGCCAGCAGCAGGGGAACTAGCGGGAGTTCGACCCAGTACTTC; cdr3_aa: CASSRGTSGSSTQYF
d_call: TRBD1; j_call: TRBJ2-2; clone_size: few; cdr3_length: 15; v_call: TRBV6-5; cdr3_nt: TGTGCCAGCAGTTACAGGGGGCGCAACACCGGGGAGCTGTTTTTT; cdr3_aa: CASSYRGRNTGELFF
d_call: TRBD1; j_call: TRBJ1-2; clone_size: -; cdr3_length: 16; v_call: TRBV7-7; cdr3_nt: TGTGCTAGCAGCTCCTGGACAGGGGGTAGCTTCTATGGCTACACCTTC; cdr3_aa: CASSSWTGGSFYGYTF
d_call: -; j_call: TRBJ2-3; clone_size: -; cdr3_length: 14; v_call: TRBV27; cdr3_nt: TGTGCCAGCAGTTTGGCCGATCGGGCAGATACGCAGTATTTT; cdr3_aa: CASSLADRADTQYF
d_call: TRBD1; j_call: TRBJ2-1; clone_size: few; cdr3_length: 15; v_call: TRBV2; cdr3_nt: TGTGCCAGCAGGAAAGGACAGGGCGTCTACAATGAGCAGTTCTTC; cdr3_aa: CASRKGQGVYNEQFF
d_call: -; j_call: TRBJ1-5; clone_size: few; cdr3_length: 16; v_call: TRBV5-6; cdr3_nt: TGTGCCAGCAGCTCGGGGGGACCGTGGGGCAATCAGCCCCAGCATTTT; cdr3_aa: CASSSGGPWGNQPQHF
d_call: -; j_call: TRBJ1-2; clone_size: -; cdr3_length: 15; v_call: TRBV7-9; cdr3_nt: TGTGCCAGCAGCTTAGGAGCGGAATCCTACTATGGCTACACCTTC; cdr3_aa: CASSLGAESYYGYTF
d_call: -; j_call: TRBJ1-4; clone_size: -; cdr3_length: 18; v_call: TRBV11-2; cdr3_nt: TGTGCCAGCAGCTTAGATGGGGCCCCCTACATGGGGGATGAAAAACTGTTTTTT; cdr3_aa: CASSLDGAPYMGDEKLFF
d_call: -; j_call: TRBJ1-1; clone_size: -; cdr3_length: 13; v_call: TRBV19; cdr3_nt: TGTGCCAGTAGTTCAACAGGGAGCACTGAAGCTTTCTTT; cdr3_aa: CASSSTGSTEAFF
d_call: TRBD2; j_call: TRBJ2-1; clone_size: few; cdr3_length: 15; v_call: TRBV19; cdr3_nt: TGTGCCAGTATCGGGGCTAGCGGGAGCGACAATGAGCAGTTCTTC; cdr3_aa: CASIGASGSDNEQFF
d_call: -; j_call: TRBJ2-1; clone_size: -; cdr3_length: 17; v_call: TRBV7-9; cdr3_nt: TGTGCCAGCAGCTTAAGGGGGGCCCGGAGGACCTACAATGAGCAGTTCTTC; cdr3_aa: CASSLRGARRTYNEQFF